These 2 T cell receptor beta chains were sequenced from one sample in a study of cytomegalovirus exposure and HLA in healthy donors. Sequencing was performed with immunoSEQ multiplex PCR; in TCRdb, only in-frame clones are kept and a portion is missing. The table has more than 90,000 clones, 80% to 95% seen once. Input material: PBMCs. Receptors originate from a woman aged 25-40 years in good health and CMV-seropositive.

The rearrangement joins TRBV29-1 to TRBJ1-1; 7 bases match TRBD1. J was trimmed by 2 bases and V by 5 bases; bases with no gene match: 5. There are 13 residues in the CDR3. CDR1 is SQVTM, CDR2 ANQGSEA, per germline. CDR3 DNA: TGCAGCGTTCAACAGGGGATCAACACTGAAGCTTTCTTT. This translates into CSVQQGINTEAFF.

The CDR3 DNA is TGTGCCAGCAGCCAAACTAGCGGGTACTACGAGCAGTACTTC. Its protein is CASSQTSGYYEQYF. The chain combines TRBV14 with TRBJ2-7; TRBD2 aligns across 9 bases. Germline V gene lookup returns CDR1 SGHDN and CDR2 FVKESK. The CDR3 consists of 14 residues. V was pared by 2 bases and J by 3 bases, with 2 bases of the junction left unmatched.